Detailed here is one T cell receptor beta chain. It lacks a known antigen. Qualities for individual bases were not recorded, and no much larger clone is one base off. The sample is drawn from a study of blood T cell repertoires in COVID-19 (dated by TCRdb to about 2020). Concerning the study at large: Samples covering the acute and convalescent phases of COVID-19 were provided by collaborators in the United States, Italy and Spain. HLA class I and class II types, where available, came from metadata supplied by the sample provider rather than from assay-based typing. The prospective study material was composed of cDNA or gDNA derived from T cells, B-cell-depleted T cells, or PBMCs. Subjects who had been exposed to COVID-19, were actively infected with it, or had recovered from it provided the deeply sampled blood TCRbeta repertoires that made up the dataset. Nearly every sample came with metadata listing a de-identified subject ID, COVID-19 status, age in years and sex. Samples were obtained from the ongoing ImmuneRACE study (first 160 participants) and from 1,000 to 1,500 subjects provided by 6 global collaborators. The repertoires were released in a freely available public database meant as a resource for research on the immune response to SARS-CoV-2.

The immunoSEQ Assay, a bias-controlled multiplex PCR, was used to amplify TCRbeta CDR3 regions from genomic DNA. The study's own analysis went as follows. Within the assay, amplification of reference gene primers was used to estimate how many nucleated cells each sample contained. To quantify the absolute abundance of each unique TCRbeta CDR3 rearrangement, sequence reads were collapsed and filtered. For each sample, productive Simpson clonality was calculated by taking the square root of Simpson's diversity index across productive rearrangements. TCRdb retrieved this table from immuneACCESS and kept in-frame rearrangements only. Not all clones are present; in checked studies, unresolved V genes account for under half, and no reason is known for the remainder. V, J and clone size reflect that table, while D and trimming were determined from the DNA. The sample data list more than 100,000 clones, and approximately 90% of these were observed just once. Clones ranked in the top ten supply around 3.1% of the sample.

Study-wide conclusions, independent of this receptor: The quantity of clinical and demographic metadata differed by source and by participant and was supplied without curation.

Whole blood was collected in K2EDTA tubes by collaborating institutions according to the institutions' own protocols. For TCRbeta analysis, collaborator samples were shipped as frozen whole blood, as isolated PBMCs, or as DNA extracted from either sample type. V lost 1 base and J lost 0 bases; the stretch between them is 16 bases long. CDR3 length: 18 amino acids, cysteine to phenylalanine. Only the CDR3 DNA is retained, 54 bases long and in frame from the first base. The germline V gene gives CDR1 as LGHNA and CDR2 as YNFKEQ. The sequence was collected from a man over 45 in a cohort sampled during active COVID-19. The V and J genes are TRBV4-2 and TRBJ1-3; TRBD1 is perhaps the D gene, given 6 matching bases. Sequencing was done on a sample of peripheral blood. The bases read TGTGCCAGCAGCCAAGCCGGCTGGAAGACAGGCTCTGGAAACACCATATATTTT. Translated, this gives CASSQAGWKTGSGNTIYF.